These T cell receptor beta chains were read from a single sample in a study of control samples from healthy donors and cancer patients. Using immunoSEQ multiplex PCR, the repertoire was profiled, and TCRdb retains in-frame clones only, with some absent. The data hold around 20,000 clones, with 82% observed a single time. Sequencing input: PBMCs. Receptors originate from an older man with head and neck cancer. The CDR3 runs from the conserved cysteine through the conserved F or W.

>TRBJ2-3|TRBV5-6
CASSPATDTQYF
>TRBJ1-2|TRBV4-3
CASSLYGGSNYGYTF
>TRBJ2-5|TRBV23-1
CASPSAGDGQETQYF
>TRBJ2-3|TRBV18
CASSPDRTDTQYF
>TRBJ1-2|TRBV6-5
CASSTTGGYTF
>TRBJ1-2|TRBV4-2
CASSEVGGGYGYTF
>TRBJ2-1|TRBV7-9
CASSSWRGSFTYNEQFF
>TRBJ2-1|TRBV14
CASSQDLGAVYNEQFF
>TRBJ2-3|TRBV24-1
CATSDPGREGTDTQYF
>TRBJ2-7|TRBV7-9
CASSRDRGDDEQYF
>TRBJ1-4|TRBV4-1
CASSQDLLLFF
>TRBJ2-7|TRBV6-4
CASSDSSGRQYF
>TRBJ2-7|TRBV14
CASSQVQGEQYF
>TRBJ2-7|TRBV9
CASSVVAGSHEQYF
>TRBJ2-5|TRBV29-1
CSVTRVGRGKWETQYF
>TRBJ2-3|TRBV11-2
CASSSPGGGTDTQYF
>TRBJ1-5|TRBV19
CASSMDSRPQGLSNQPQHF
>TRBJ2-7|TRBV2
CASSGTGSEQYF
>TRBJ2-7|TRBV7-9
CASSTPGPRPRQYF
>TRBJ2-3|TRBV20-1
CSATGPDTQYF
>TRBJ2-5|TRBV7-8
CASSLGLALGTQYF
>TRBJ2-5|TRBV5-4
CASSLGLAGGGETQYF
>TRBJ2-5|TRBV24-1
CATSESDREPQETQYF
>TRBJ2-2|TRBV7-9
CASSSTELYAGELFF
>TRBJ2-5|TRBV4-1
CASSQVNSEETQYF
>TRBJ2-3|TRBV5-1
CASSDSTGTRRARDTQYF
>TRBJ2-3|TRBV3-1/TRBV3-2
CASSLPGTDTQYF
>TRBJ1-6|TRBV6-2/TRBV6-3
CASSYGTGTSYNSPLHF
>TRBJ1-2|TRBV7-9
CASSLEASGGDYGYTF
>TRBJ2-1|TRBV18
CASSPPRGGTGYFDEQFF
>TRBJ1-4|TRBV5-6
CASSRQGGTNEKLFF